A selection of T cell receptor beta chains follows, all from one sample in a study of T-cell reconstitution after alpha-beta-depleted transplantation in children. From the PCR reads, TCRdb called clonotypes with MiXCR, one entry per CDR3 protein. The sample lists 500,000 to 600,000 distinct CDR3 sequences; 15% to 20% were seen once. The source material was PBMCs from the stem cell graft donor, sampled from the stem cell graft. The receptor source for this set is a human donor who donated a stem cell graft to a child with acute lymphoblastic leukemia. Both conserved end residues are part of each CDR3. A D gene is named only where the DNA matches it firmly. Rows may omit the clone size; those that give it use once, few, many or a size class.

CDR3aa: CATSARQGPYTEAFF
CDR3nt: TGTGCCACCAGCGCCCGACAGGGACCGTACACTGAAGCTTTCTTT
j_gene: TRBJ1-1
abundance: few
v_gene: TRBV15
len: 15
d_gene: TRBD1

CDR3aa: CASSAAEVPETQYF
CDR3nt: TGCGCCAGCAGCGCTGCTGAAGTCCCGGAGACCCAGTACTTC
j_gene: TRBJ2-5
abundance: few
v_gene: TRBV5-1
len: 14
d_gene: -

CDR3aa: CASSLVGSGDTQYF
CDR3nt: TGTGCCAGCAGTTTAGTCGGGAGTGGGGATACGCAGTATTTT
j_gene: TRBJ2-3
abundance: -
v_gene: TRBV12-3/TRBV12-4
len: 14
d_gene: -

CDR3aa: CASSLAAGGETQYF
CDR3nt: TGTGCCAGCAGCTTAGCTGCGGGAGGAGAGACCCAGTACTTC
j_gene: TRBJ2-5
abundance: -
v_gene: TRBV7-7
len: 14
d_gene: TRBD2

CDR3aa: CASSLSRDRVYEQYF
CDR3nt: TGTGCCAGCAGTTTATCGAGGGATAGAGTCTACGAGCAGTACTTC
j_gene: TRBJ2-7
abundance: many
v_gene: TRBV27
len: 15
d_gene: -

CDR3aa: CSAPGVFLAGESDTQYF
CDR3nt: TGCAGTGCTCCGGGGGTCTTTCTAGCGGGAGAATCGGATACGCAGTATTTT
j_gene: TRBJ2-3
abundance: few
v_gene: TRBV20-1
len: 17
d_gene: TRBD2

CDR3aa: CSVVGEEGHEQFF
CDR3nt: TGCAGCGTTGTGGGGGAGGAGGGCCATGAGCAGTTCTTC
j_gene: TRBJ2-1
abundance: -
v_gene: TRBV29-1
len: 13
d_gene: -

CDR3aa: CASRRAAYGYTF
CDR3nt: TGTGCCAGCCGGAGGGCAGCCTATGGCTACACCTTC
j_gene: TRBJ1-2
abundance: few
v_gene: TRBV28
len: 12
d_gene: -

CDR3aa: CASSLEGRGLTRNTGELFF
CDR3nt: TGTGCCAGCAGCTTGGAGGGCAGGGGGCTGACGAGGAACACCGGGGAGCTGTTTTTT
j_gene: TRBJ2-2
abundance: few
v_gene: TRBV11-1
len: 19
d_gene: TRBD1

CDR3aa: CASSGSDAYEQYF
CDR3nt: TGTGCCAGCAGTGGCAGTGATGCCTACGAGCAGTACTTC
j_gene: TRBJ2-7
abundance: -
v_gene: TRBV7-8
len: 13
d_gene: -

CDR3aa: CASSVEVGVNTEAFF
CDR3nt: TGTGCCAGCAGCGTAGAAGTAGGGGTGAACACTGAAGCTTTCTTT
j_gene: TRBJ1-1
abundance: few
v_gene: TRBV9
len: 15
d_gene: -

CDR3aa: CASSSVGLAGWDEQFF
CDR3nt: TGCGCCAGCAGCTCGGTTGGGCTAGCGGGGTGGGATGAGCAGTTCTTC
j_gene: TRBJ2-1
abundance: -
v_gene: TRBV5-1
len: 16
d_gene: TRBD2

CDR3aa: CASSPDMGIAYEQYF
CDR3nt: TGCGCCAGCTCCCCCGACATGGGAATAGCCTACGAGCAGTACTTC
j_gene: TRBJ2-7
abundance: few
v_gene: TRBV5-1
len: 15
d_gene: -

CDR3aa: CASSLIQAYNEQFF
CDR3nt: TGTGCCAGCAGCTTAATCCAGGCCTACAATGAGCAGTTCTTC
j_gene: TRBJ2-1
abundance: few
v_gene: TRBV7-8
len: 14
d_gene: -